What follows describes a single T cell receptor beta chain. This sample is part of a study of blood T cell repertoires in COVID-19. The CDR3 is 15 amino acids. Germline V gene lookup returns CDR1 SNHLY and CDR2 FYNNEI. Trimming removed 3 bases from V and 7 bases from J; junction bases left unmatched: 9. As processed by the authors: For nucleated cells, counts were estimated from reference gene primer amplification. The repertoire was sequenced with immunoSEQ multiplex PCR; TCRdb's copy has only in-frame clones and lacks some. V, J and clone size are taken as reported in that table, and D and trimming were inferred from the DNA itself. This sample has fewer than 90,000 clones, with less than 80% found just once.

Sequencing used peripheral blood. This rearrangement joins TRBV2 to TRBJ2-1; TRBD2 agrees at 7 bases. The TCR originated in a woman aged 80 or older with acute or convalescent COVID-19. The CDR3 here is CASSDWEGGTNEQFF. The CDR3 DNA reads TGTGCCAGCAGTGACTGGGAGGGCGGGACGAATGAGCAGTTCTTC.